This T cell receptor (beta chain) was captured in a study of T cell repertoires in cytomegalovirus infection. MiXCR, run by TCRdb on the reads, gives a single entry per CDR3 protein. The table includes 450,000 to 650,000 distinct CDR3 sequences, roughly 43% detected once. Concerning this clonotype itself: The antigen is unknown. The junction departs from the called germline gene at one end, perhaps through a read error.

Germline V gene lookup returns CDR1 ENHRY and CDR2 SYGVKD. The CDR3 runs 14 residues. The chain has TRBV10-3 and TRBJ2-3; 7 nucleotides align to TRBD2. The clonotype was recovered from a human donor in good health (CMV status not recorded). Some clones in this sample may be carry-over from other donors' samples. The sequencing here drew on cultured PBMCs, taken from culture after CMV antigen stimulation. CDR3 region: CANSLGGETDTQYF. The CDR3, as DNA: TGTGCCAACAGTCTGGGGGGGGAAACAGATACGCAGTATTTT.